This T cell receptor beta chain was identified in a study of response to subunit inactivated influenza vaccine. Points from the study as a whole: Authors suggested each seasonal influenza vaccination recruits few new T cells.

The CDR3 is 12 residues long. Germline V lookup: CDR1 SQVTM, CDR2 ANQGSEA. Between the trimmed V and J ends, which lost 4 bases and 7 bases, there was a span of 14 bases. MiXCR, applied by TCRdb to the RT-PCR reads, yields one record per CDR3 protein. The data show some 480,000 distinct CDR3 sequences, approximately 10% seen once. With respect to this clonotype: The antigen is unknown.

The receptor comes from a man aged 50 to 60 who received an inactivated influenza vaccine. J is TRBJ2-7 and V is TRBV29-1; D is tentatively TRBD1 or TRBD2 (6 bases each). The source material was PBMCs from blood, sampled 40 to 50 days after vaccination. The CDR3 loop reads CSVVGAGGEQYF. The CDR3, as DNA: TGCAGCGTTGTGGGGGCTGGGGGGGAGCAGTACTTC.